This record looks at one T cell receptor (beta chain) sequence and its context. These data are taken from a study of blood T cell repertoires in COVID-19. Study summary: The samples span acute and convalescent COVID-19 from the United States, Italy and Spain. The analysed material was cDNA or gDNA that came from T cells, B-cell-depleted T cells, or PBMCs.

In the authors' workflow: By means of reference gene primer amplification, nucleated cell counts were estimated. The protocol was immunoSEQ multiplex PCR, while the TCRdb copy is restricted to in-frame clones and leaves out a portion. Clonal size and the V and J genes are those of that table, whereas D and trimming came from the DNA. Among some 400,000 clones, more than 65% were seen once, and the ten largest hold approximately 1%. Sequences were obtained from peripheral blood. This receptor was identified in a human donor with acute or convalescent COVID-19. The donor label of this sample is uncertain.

The CDR3 DNA follows: TGTGCCACCAGTGCTAACACAGATACGCAGTATTTT. This sequence encodes CATSANTDTQYF. The genes are TRBV24-1 and TRBJ2-3, with D unclear. Germline V CDR1 and CDR2: KGHDR, SFDVKD. The CDR3 has 12 residues. With 5 bases removed from V and 2 bases from J, the gap between germline ends came to 4 bases.